This T cell receptor beta chain was sequenced in a study of shared clonotypes between healthy human individuals. Sequencing was performed with immunoSEQ multiplex PCR; in TCRdb, only in-frame clones are kept and a portion is missing. The table includes almost 750,000 clones, over 55% detected once. CDR3 length equals 15 residues. With V trimmed by 5 bases and J by 5 bases, 3 bases remained unmatched. Germline V gene sequence: CDR1 MRHNA, CDR2 SNTAGT. V and J are TRBV6-4 and TRBJ2-2, with 12 bases aligning to TRBD2. Sequences were obtained from memory CD4+ T cells sorted from blood. Subset specified: CD45RA-negative fraction. This clonotype originated in a woman in her thirties in good health. CDR3 nucleotides: TGTGCCAGCAGTAGACTAGCGGGAGAAACCGGGGAGCTGTTTTTT. Protein sequence: CASSRLAGETGELFF.